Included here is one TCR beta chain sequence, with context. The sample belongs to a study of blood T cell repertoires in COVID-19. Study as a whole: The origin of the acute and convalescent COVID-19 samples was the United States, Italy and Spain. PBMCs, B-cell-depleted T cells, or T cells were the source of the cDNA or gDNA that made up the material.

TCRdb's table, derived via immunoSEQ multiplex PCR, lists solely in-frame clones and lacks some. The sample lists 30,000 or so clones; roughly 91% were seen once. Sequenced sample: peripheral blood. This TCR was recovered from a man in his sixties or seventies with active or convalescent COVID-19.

As DNA, the CDR3 is TGTGCCAGCAGCTCCCACCCAGACAGGGCCTATGGCTACACCTTC. It yields the protein CASSSHPDRAYGYTF. The V call is TRBV9, the J call TRBJ1-2, with TRBD1 identical over 7 bases. The J segment lost 4 bases and the V segment lost 4 bases, leaving 10 bases of the junction unmatched. The CDR3 consists of 15 residues. CDR1 and CDR2 (germline): SGDLS, YYNGEE.